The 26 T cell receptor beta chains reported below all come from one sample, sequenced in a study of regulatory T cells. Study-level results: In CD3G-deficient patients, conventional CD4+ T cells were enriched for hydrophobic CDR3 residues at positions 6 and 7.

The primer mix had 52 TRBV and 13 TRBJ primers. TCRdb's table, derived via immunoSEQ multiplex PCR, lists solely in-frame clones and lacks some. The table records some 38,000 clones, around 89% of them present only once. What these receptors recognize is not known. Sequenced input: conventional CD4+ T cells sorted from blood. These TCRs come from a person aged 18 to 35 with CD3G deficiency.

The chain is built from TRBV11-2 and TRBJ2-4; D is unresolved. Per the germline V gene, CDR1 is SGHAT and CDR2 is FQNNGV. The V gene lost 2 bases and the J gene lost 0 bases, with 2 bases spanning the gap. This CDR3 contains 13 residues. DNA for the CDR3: TGTGCCAGCAGCTTAACAGCCAAAAACATTCAGTACTTC. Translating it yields CASSLTAKNIQYF.

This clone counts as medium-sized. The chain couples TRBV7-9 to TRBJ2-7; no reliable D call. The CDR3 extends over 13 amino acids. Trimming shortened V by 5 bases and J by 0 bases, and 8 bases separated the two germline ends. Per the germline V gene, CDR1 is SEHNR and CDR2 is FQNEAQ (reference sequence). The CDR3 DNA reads TGTGCCAGCAGCCTCTCCAACTCCTACGAGCAGTACTTC. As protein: CASSLSNSYEQYF.

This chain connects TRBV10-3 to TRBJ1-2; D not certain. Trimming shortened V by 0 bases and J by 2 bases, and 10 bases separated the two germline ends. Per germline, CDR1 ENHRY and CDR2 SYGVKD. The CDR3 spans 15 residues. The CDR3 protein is CAISESDKGNYGYTF. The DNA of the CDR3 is TGTGCCATCAGTGAGTCAGATAAGGGCAACTATGGCTACACCTTC.

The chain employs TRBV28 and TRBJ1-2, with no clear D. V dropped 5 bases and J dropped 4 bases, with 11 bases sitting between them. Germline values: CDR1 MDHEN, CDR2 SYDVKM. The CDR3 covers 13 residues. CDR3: CASSQPGLYGYTF. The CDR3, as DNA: TGTGCCAGCAGTCAACCCGGGCTCTATGGCTACACCTTC.

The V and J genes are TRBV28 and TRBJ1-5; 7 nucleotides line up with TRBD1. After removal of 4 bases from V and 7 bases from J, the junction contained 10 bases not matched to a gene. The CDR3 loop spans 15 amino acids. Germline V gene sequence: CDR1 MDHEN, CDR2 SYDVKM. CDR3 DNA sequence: TGTGCCAGCAGTTCCTACAGGGGTGTTTGGCAGCCCCAGCATTTT. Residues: CASSSYRGVWQPQHF.

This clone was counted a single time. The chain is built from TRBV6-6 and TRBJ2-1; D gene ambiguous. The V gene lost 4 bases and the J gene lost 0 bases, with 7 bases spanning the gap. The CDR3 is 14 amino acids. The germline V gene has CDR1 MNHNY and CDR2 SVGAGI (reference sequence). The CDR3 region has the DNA TGTGCCAGCAGTTCCAAGAGCTCCTACAATGAGCAGTTCTTC. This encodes CASSSKSSYNEQFF.

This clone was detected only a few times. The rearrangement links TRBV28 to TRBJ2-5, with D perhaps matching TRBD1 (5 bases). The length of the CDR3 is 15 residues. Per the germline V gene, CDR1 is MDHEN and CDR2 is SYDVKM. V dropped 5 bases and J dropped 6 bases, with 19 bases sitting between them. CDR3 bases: TGTGCCAGCAGTCCACGACAGCTTTACAGGCAGACCCAGTACTTC. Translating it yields CASSPRQLYRQTQYF.

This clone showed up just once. CDR3: CASSFNRDAYGYTF. CDR3 bases: TGTGCCAGCAGTTTTAACCGGGACGCCTATGGCTACACCTTC. V gene TRBV28 combines with J gene TRBJ1-2, with a weak D call TRBD1 (5 bases). Germline-derived CDR1 and CDR2 are MDHEN and SYDVKM. V lost 3 bases and J 4 bases, leaving 12 bases between the germline ends. The CDR3 covers 14 residues.

DNA of the CDR3: TGCGCCAGCAGCCCGGGCGGCTCTATGTACCAAGAGACCCAGTACTTC. This translates into CASSPGGSMYQETQYF. The chain is built from TRBV5-1 and TRBJ2-5; D not certain. The V end lost 4 bases, the J end lost 0 bases, and 16 bases lay between the germline ends. Per germline, CDR1 SGHRS and CDR2 YFSETQ. The CDR3 is made up of 16 amino acids.

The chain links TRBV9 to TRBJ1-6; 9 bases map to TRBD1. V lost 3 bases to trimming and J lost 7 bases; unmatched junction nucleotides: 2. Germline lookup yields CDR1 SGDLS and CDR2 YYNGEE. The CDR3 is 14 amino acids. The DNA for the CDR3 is TGTGCCAGCAGCGCCGGGACAGGGAATTCACCCCTCCACTTT. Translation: CASSAGTGNSPLHF.

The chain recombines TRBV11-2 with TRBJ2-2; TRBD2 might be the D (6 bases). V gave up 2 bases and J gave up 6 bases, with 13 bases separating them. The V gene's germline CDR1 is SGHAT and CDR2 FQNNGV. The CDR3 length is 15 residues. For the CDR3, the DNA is TGTGCCAGCAGCTTACCTCACGGGGGAGCCGGGGAGCTGTTTTTT. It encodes CASSLPHGGAGELFF.

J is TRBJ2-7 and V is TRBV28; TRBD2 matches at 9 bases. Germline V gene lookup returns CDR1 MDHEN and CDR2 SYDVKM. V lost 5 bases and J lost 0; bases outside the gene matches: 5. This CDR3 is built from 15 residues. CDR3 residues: CASSHLAGFSYEQYF. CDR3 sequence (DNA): TGTGCCAGCAGTCATCTAGCGGGATTCTCCTACGAGCAGTACTTC.

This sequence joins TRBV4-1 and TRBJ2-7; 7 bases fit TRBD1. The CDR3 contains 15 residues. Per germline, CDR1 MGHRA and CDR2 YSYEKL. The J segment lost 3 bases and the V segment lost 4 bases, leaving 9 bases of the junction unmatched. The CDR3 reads CASSPRQGAGYEQYF. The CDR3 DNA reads TGCGCCAGCAGCCCTCGACAGGGAGCTGGCTACGAGCAGTACTTC.

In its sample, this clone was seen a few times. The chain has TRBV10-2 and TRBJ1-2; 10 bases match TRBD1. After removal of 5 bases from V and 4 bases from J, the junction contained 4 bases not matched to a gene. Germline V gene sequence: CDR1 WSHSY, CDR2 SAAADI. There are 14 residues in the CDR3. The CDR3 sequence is CASSRDRGGYGYTF. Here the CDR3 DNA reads TGCGCCAGCAGTCGGGACAGGGGTGGCTATGGCTACACCTTC.

As DNA, the CDR3 is TGTGCCAGCAGCTTAGAGGGCGGACCGAACACCGGGGAGCTGTTTTTT. Amino acids: CASSLEGGPNTGELFF. The chain combines TRBV7-9 with TRBJ2-2, with no clear D. V lost 1 base and J 0 bases, leaving 9 bases between the germline ends. Per germline, CDR1 SEHNR and CDR2 FQNEAQ (reference sequence). This CDR3 contains 16 residues.

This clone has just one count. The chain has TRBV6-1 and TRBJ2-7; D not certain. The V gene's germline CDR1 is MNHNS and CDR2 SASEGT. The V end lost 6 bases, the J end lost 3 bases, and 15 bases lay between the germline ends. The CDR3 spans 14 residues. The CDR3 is CASSDIFLHYEQYF. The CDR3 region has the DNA TGTGCCAGCAGCGACATTTTCCTTCACTACGAGCAGTACTTC.

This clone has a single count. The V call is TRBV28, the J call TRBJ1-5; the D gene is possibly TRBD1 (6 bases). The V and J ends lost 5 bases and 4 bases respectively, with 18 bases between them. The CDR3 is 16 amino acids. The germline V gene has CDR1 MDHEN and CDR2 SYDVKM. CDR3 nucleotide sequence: TGTGCCAGCAGTCCCCGAGGGGGACACCGGAATCAGCCCCAGCATTTT. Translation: CASSPRGGHRNQPQHF.

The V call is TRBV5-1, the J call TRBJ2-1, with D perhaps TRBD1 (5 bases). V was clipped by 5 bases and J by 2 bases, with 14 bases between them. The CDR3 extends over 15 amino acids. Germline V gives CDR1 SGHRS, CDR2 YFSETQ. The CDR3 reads CASSAGATTYNEQFF. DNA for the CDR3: TGCGCCAGCAGTGCTGGGGCCACGACCTACAATGAGCAGTTCTTC. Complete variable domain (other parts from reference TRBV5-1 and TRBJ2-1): KAGVTQTPRYLIKTRGQQVTLSCSPISGHRSVSWYQQTPGQGLQFLFEYFSETQRNKGNFPGRFSGRQFSNSRSEMNVSTLELGDSALYLCASSAGATTYNEQFFGPGTRLTVL.

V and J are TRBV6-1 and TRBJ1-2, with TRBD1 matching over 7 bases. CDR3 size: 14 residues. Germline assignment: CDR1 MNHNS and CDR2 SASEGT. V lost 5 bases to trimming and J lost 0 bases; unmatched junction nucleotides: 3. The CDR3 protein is CASSFGQANYGYTF. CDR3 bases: TGTGCCAGCAGTTTTGGACAGGCTAACTATGGCTACACCTTC.

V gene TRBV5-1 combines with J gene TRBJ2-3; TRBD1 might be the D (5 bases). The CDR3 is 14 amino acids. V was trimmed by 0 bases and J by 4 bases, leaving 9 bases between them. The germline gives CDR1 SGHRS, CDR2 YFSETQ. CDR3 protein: CASSLGGPPDTQYF. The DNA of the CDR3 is TGCGCCAGCAGCTTGGGGGGCCCCCCAGATACGCAGTATTTT.

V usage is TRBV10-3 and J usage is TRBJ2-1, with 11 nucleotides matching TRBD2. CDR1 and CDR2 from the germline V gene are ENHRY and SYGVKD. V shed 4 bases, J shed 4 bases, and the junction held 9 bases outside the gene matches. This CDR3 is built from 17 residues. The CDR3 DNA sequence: TGTGCCATCAGTGGGGGGCCGACTAGCGGGACATACAATGAGCAGTTCTTC. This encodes CAISGGPTSGTYNEQFF.

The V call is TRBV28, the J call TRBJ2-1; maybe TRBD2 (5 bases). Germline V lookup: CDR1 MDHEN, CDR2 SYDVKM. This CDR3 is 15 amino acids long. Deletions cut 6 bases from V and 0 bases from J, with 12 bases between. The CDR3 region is CASRPPGSSYNEQFF. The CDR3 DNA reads TGTGCCAGCAGGCCCCCGGGGAGCTCCTACAATGAGCAGTTCTTC.

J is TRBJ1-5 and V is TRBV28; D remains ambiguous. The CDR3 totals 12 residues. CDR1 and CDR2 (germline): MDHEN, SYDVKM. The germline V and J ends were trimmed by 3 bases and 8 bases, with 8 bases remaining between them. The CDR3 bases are TGTGCCAGCAGTTTTGGGGATAAGCCCCAGCATTTT. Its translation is CASSFGDKPQHF.

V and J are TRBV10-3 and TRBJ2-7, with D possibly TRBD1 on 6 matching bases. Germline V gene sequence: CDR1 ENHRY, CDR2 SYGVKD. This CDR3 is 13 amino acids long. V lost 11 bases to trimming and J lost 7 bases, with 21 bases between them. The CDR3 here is CASGVAGPGEQYF. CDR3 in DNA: TGTGCCTCAGGGGTGGCAGGGCCAGGGGAGCAGTACTTC.

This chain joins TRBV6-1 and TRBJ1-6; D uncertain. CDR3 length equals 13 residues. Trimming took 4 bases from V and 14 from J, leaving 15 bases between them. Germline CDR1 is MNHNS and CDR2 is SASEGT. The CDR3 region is CASSVNAFSTLHF. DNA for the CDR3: TGTGCCAGCAGTGTGAATGCCTTTTCTACCCTCCACTTT.

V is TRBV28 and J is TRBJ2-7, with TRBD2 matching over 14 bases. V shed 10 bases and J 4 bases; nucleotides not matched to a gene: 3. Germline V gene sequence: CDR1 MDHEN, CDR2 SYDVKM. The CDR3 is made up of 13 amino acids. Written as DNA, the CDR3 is TGTGCCACAGGGACTAGCGGGGGATACGAGCAGTACTTC. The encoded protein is CATGTSGGYEQYF.